A selection of T cell receptor beta chains follows, all from one sample in a study of T-cell reconstitution after alpha-beta-depleted transplantation in children. In TCRdb, the PCR reads were re-called with MiXCR into one record per CDR3 protein. This sample has 280,000 or so distinct CDR3 sequences, with approximately 10% found just once. Sequenced here: peripheral blood, sampled 180 days after TCRalphabeta/CD19-depleted stem cell transplant. Receptors were obtained from a male patient under 10 years old who had a stem cell transplant for chronic granulomatous disease, so the T cells may come from the graft donor. Each CDR3 is given with its conserved first and last residue. D genes are given only for firm matches.

d_call	v_call	j_call	cdr3_aa
NA	TRBV20-1	TRBJ2-7	CSASVLTHEQYF
NA	TRBV9	TRBJ2-3	CASSVDTGRPRWGDTQYF
NA	TRBV5-1	TRBJ2-1	CASSRVGAHNEQFF
NA	TRBV7-9	TRBJ2-1	CASSLQLAAYNEQFF
NA	TRBV12-3/TRBV12-4	TRBJ1-1	CASSFRGSANTEAFF
TRBD1	TRBV27	TRBJ1-5	CADGQANQPQHF
NA	TRBV18	TRBJ2-2	CASSPPALTTGELFF
TRBD2	TRBV28	TRBJ2-1	CASSGLAGFNNEQFF
NA	TRBV7-9	TRBJ1-1	CASSYPVNTEAFF
NA	TRBV10-3	TRBJ1-3	CATLISTSGNTIYF
NA	TRBV7-6	TRBJ2-1	CASSLVGSSSASSYNEQFF
NA	TRBV11-2	TRBJ1-6	CASSRRTGKSSYNSPLHF
TRBD1	TRBV4-1	TRBJ2-2	CASSQGTGDGGELFF
TRBD2	TRBV18	TRBJ2-3	CASSPLRTSGFTDTQYF
NA	TRBV12-3/TRBV12-4	TRBJ1-5	CASSLTLGGEDQPQHF
TRBD1	TRBV25-1	TRBJ1-5	CASSESTGVNQPQHF
TRBD2	TRBV27	TRBJ2-7	CASSFRQGGSGRGRLYEQYF
NA	TRBV28	TRBJ2-5	CALMRAGQETQYF
TRBD2	TRBV6-5	TRBJ2-3	CASSYGAGVGTDTQYF
NA	TRBV20-1	TRBJ2-1	CSALKRNEQFF
NA	TRBV2	TRBJ2-1	CASSGGYPSNEQFF
NA	TRBV5-1	TRBJ1-6	CASSRDNNSPLHF
NA	TRBV15	TRBJ1-1	CATSTVGAIPGTEAFF
TRBD2	TRBV6-2/TRBV6-3	TRBJ2-1	CASSSSGGAVHEQFF